This T cell receptor beta chain came from a study of CD8 T cells in Susac syndrome (dated by TCRdb to the late 2010s). Broadly, across the study: Repertoire sequencing was used to test whether CD8+ T cell activation and differentiation in Susac syndrome was antigen driven. What the authors observed across the whole study: The TCR sequencing and HLA analysis was acknowledged to have included a relatively small number of individuals.

Peripheral blood CD8+ and CD4+ T cells from healthy donors, Susac syndrome patients and multiple sclerosis patients were profiled using high-throughput TCR beta sequencing. The multiple sclerosis controls were treatment-naive patients who had stable or active relapsing-remitting disease and met the revised McDonald criteria. Bulk CD8+ and CD4+ T cells were purified by magnetic negative isolation, whereas CD8+ TEMRA cells were enriched by FACS. Blood was drawn into EDTA tubes, processed within 24 hours, and PBMCs were isolated by density gradient centrifugation. PBMCs destined for TCR sequencing were cryopreserved in liquid nitrogen and later thawed in a 37 °C water bath. A purity of at least 90% was achieved for sorted or isolated CD4+, CD8+ and CD8+ TEMRA cells. There are 16 amino acids in the CDR3, from cysteine to phenylalanine inclusive. CDR3 DNA is the only sequence kept; it has 48 bases, read in frame from the first base. CDR1 MNHEY and CDR2 SMNVEV were looked up in the germline V gene (reference sequence). V sheds 5 bases and J sheds 4 bases, leaving 20 bases between their ends.

The sample holds one count of this clonotype. Its antigen is currently not known. The record has no base qualities; no much larger clone is one base away. Single-read evidence is weak. RNA was extracted using the RNeasy kit, and about 0.5 to 1 ug of the RNA was reverse transcribed with random hexamers. TCR beta CDR3 regions were amplified with the immunoSEQ multiplex PCR assay covering 54 Vbeta and 13 Jbeta segments. PCR amplification bias was corrected by using a synthetic template baseline for primer optimization and computational correction. As for the authors' bioinformatics: Reads were assigned to V, D and J genes according to IMGT and analyzed in immunoSEQ Analyzer, with only productive sequences retained. Clonality was calculated as one minus the Shannon entropy normalized by log2 of the number of productive unique sequences. Public and private clones were assessed among the 100 most prevalent clones of each patient and control. Clones were defined as Susac-specific when absent from the healthy and MS cohorts, from roughly 1,000 published viral clones and from other ImmuneACCESS disease sequences. TCRdb reworked the public reads: Q25 trimming with fastp, MiXCR clone assembly, productive beta chains retained. A single entry per CDR3 protein holds the most common genes and DNA from its merged rows. It is TCRdb's table, rather than the study itself, that gives the V and J calls and clone size. This sample is represented by 200,000 to 250,000 distinct CDR3 sequences; 90% to 95% of them were singletons. The ten largest clonotypes hold 0.055% to 0.075% of the sample.

The sample was CD4+ T cells from PBMCs. This receptor was obtained from a human donor with multiple sclerosis. The V and J genes are TRBV27 and TRBJ2-5; the D element could tentatively be TRBD1 or TRBD2, as 5 bases agree for each. The CDR3 corresponds to CASSRVAVSGRETQYF. The sequence in DNA is TGTGCCAGCAGTCGGGTGGCGGTGTCGGGGCGAGAGACCCAGTACTTC.